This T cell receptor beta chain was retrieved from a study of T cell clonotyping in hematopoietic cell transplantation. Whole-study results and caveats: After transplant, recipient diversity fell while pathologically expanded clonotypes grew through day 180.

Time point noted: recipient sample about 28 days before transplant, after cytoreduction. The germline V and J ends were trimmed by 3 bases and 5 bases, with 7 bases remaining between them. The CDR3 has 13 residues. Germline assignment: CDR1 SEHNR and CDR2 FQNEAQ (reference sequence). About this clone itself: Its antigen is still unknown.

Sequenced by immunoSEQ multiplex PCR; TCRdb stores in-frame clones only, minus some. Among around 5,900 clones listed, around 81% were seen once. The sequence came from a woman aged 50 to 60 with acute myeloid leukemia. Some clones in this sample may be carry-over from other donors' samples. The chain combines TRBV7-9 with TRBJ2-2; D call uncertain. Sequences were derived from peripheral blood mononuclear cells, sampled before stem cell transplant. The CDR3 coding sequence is TGTGCCAGCAGCTTCCTGTCTACCGGGGAGCTGTTTTTT. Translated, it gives CASSFLSTGELFF.